Below, 8 T cell receptor beta chains from the same sample are listed, as sequenced in a study of CXCR3-negative and CXCR3-positive naive CD8 T cells. Whole-study results and caveats: Naive cells that were CXCR3-positive had more hydrophobic TRB CDR3s (compared with CXCR3-negative naive cells).

Libraries of TRB cDNA were made by 5' RACE and carried UMIs. Reanalyzing the 5' RACE reads, TCRdb keeps one entry per CDR3 protein, without DNA. The sample's table shows tens of thousands of distinct CDR3 sequences. Their antigens are not known. Sequencing used naive CXCR3+ CD8+ T cells from blood. The subset denotes: CD45RO-CCR7+CD27+CD95- naive CD8+ T cells expressing CXCR3 (TNR3+). All receptors come from a human donor in good health. Some clones in this sample may be carry-over from other donors' samples.

The chain uses TRBV11-3 and TRBJ2-1. The CDR3 contains 12 residues. CDR1 SGHNT and CDR2 YENEEA come from the germline V gene. CDR3 region: CASSLITSEQFF. The complete variable domain, with remaining parts taken from reference TRBV11-3 and TRBJ2-1, reads EAGVVQSPRYKIIEKKQPVAFWCNPISGHNTLYWYLQNLGQGPELLIRYENEEAVDDSQLPKDRFSAERLKGVDSTLKIQPAELGDSAVYLCASSLITSEQFFGPGTRLTVL.

The gene calls are TRBV6-2 or TRBV6-3 and TRBJ1-5. The CDR3 covers 15 residues. Germline V gene sequence: CDR1 MNHEY, CDR2 SVGEGT. CDR3 sequence: CASSYLADSNQPQHF.

This chain links TRBV5-1 with TRBJ2-3; TCRdb's assignment of TRBD1 cannot be checked, as there is no DNA. The CDR3 consists of 15 residues. The germline CDR1 and CDR2 sequences are SGHRS and YFSETQ. CDR3 loop: CASSADRDDTDTQYF.

The CDR3 spells CASSSLPGGPYEQYF. This chain uses TRBV19 with TRBJ2-7. This CDR3 has 15 residues. The germline V gene has CDR1 LNHDA and CDR2 SQIVND (reference sequence).

The J gene is TRBJ1-1, the V gene TRBV7-6. The CDR3 is 12 amino acids. Per germline, CDR1 SGHVS and CDR2 FNYEAQ. CDR3: CASSLLSGPAFF.

CDR3 in amino acids: CASSPGQGSREQYF. J is TRBJ2-7 and V is TRBV7-8; TCRdb reports TRBD1, a call that lacks DNA to check it against. Per the germline V gene, CDR1 is SGHVS and CDR2 is FQNEAQ. The CDR3 runs 14 residues. The full variable domain, its missing parts supplied by reference TRBV7-8 and TRBJ2-7, is GAGVSQSPRYKVAKRGQDVALRCDPISGHVSLFWYQQALGQGPEFLTYFQNEAQLDKSGLPSDRFFAERPEGSVSTLKIQRTQQEDSAVYLCASSPGQGSREQYFGPGTRLTVT.

The J gene is TRBJ2-2, the V gene TRBV4-2; TCRdb selects TRBD2, and the lack of DNA leaves this call unchecked. The CDR3 has 16 amino acids. The germline V gene has CDR1 LGHNA and CDR2 YNFKEQ. The CDR3 loop reads CASSQGVAGSTGELFF.

The chain joins TRBV7-9 to TRBJ1-1. This CDR3 has 12 residues. CDR1 and CDR2 from the germline V gene are SEHNR and FQNEAQ (reference sequence). CDR3 protein: CASSIGEDGAFF.